This TCR beta chain stems from a study of shared clonotypes between healthy human individuals. The CDR3 loop spans 13 amino acids. Trimming removed 6 bases from V and 2 bases from J; junction bases left unmatched: 3. From germline, CDR1 is MNHEY and CDR2 SMNVEV (reference sequence). Sequencing used immunoSEQ multiplex PCR; TCRdb keeps in-frame clones, though not all of them. The table includes hundreds of thousands of clones, about 82% detected once. Regarding this clone: The sample holds other DNA sequences that translate to the same CDR3.

The chain has TRBV27 and TRBJ1-2; 7 bases are a match to TRBD1. The TCR originated in a woman aged 40 to 50 in good health. Some clones in this sample may be carry-over from other donors' samples. The sequenced sample was PBMCs. Here the CDR3 reads CASRGTVNYGYTF. CDR3 in DNA: TGTGCCAGCAGGGGGACAGTGAACTATGGCTACACCTTC.